These T cell receptor beta chains were read from a single sample in a study of blood T cell repertoires in COVID-19. Generated by immunoSEQ multiplex PCR, the TCRdb table keeps only in-frame clones and is missing some. In the table there are about 69,000 clones, more than 75% of which are singletons. The specimen was peripheral blood. Receptors were obtained from a man aged 35-49 years with COVID-19, enrolled during active disease. Both conserved end residues are part of each CDR3. D genes are given only for firm matches. Part of the rows lack a size; the others show once, few, many or a class for expanded clones.

clone_size cdr3_length d_call j_call v_call cdr3_nt cdr3_aa
NA 13 NA TRBJ2-5 TRBV28 TGTGCCAGCAGTTTGCGGTTCCAAGAGACCCAGTACTTC CASSLRFQETQYF
few 16 TRBD2 TRBJ2-1 TRBV18 TGTGCCAGCTCACCAGGTAGCGGGGGGCCCCTCGGTGAGCAGTTCTTC CASSPGSGGPLGEQFF
NA 16 TRBD1 TRBJ1-6 TRBV4-1 TGCGCCAGCAGCCAAGACAAACGGGACAGATTTACACCCCTCCACTTT CASSQDKRDRFTPLHF
NA 17 TRBD1 TRBJ2-6 TRBV6-1 TGTGCCAGCAGTGAGGACAGGGGCCTCTCTGGGGCCAACGTCCTGACTTTC CASSEDRGLSGANVLTF
once 16 TRBD1 TRBJ2-1 TRBV5-1 TGCGCCAGCAGCTCGAACACAGGGGGATCTTACAATGAGCAGTTCTTC CASSSNTGGSYNEQFF
NA 12 NA TRBJ2-3 TRBV12-3/TRBV12-4 TGTGCCAGCAGTTTAGAAGGGGGTACGCAGTATTTT CASSLEGGTQYF
NA 17 TRBD1 TRBJ1-1 TRBV19 TGTGCCAGTAGTATAGACGGGACAGGGGTCGATGACACTGAAGCTTTCTTT CASSIDGTGVDDTEAFF
once 13 TRBD1 TRBJ1-5 TRBV30 TGTGCCTGGAGTGTACAGGGGGATCAGCCCCAGCATTTT CAWSVQGDQPQHF
NA 13 NA TRBJ2-2 TRBV7-3 TGTGCCAGCAGCTCTAGGCCCACCGGGGAGCTGTTTTTT CASSSRPTGELFF
NA 14 TRBD1 TRBJ2-2 TRBV2 TGTGCCAGCAGAGGGGACAGGTCCACCGGGGAGCTGTTTTTT CASRGDRSTGELFF
NA 18 TRBD1 TRBJ2-3 TRBV4-1 TGCGCCAGCAGCCAAGCCAAAATCGTGGACAGGGGGGGAGATACGCAGTATTTT CASSQAKIVDRGGDTQYF
NA 16 NA TRBJ1-1 TRBV9 TGTGCCAGCAGCGTGGGCTCAGCAAATATGAACACTGAAGCTTTCTTT CASSVGSANMNTEAFF
few 12 NA TRBJ1-5 TRBV28 TGTGCCAGCAGTCGAGGGAATCAGCCCCAGCATTTT CASSRGNQPQHF
NA 11 NA TRBJ1-1 TRBV5-6 TGTGCCAGCAGCTTGTACAGTGAAGCTTTCTTT CASSLYSEAFF
NA 13 NA TRBJ1-3 TRBV9 TGTGCCAGCAGTACAGGGCGTGCTAACACCATATATTTT CASSTGRANTIYF
few 15 TRBD2 TRBJ2-5 TRBV5-4 TGTGCCAGCAGCTTGGGCGGGGGACTCCAAGAGACCCAGTACTTC CASSLGGGLQETQYF
once 15 NA TRBJ2-2 TRBV7-7 TGTGCCAGCAGCCGTAGACAGGCCAACACCGGGGAGCTGTTTTTT CASSRRQANTGELFF
NA 15 NA TRBJ1-1 TRBV6-5 TGTGCCAGCAGTTACACAAAACAGGGTTTTACTGAAGCTTTCTTT CASSYTKQGFTEAFF